What follows are 9 T cell receptor beta chains derived from one specimen sequenced in a study of T-cell memory formation after mild COVID-19. TCRdb ran MiXCR on the 5' RACE reads and lists one entry per CDR3 protein. The sample includes roughly 340,000 distinct CDR3 sequences, around 15% seen only once; the top ten take about a fifth. The sequenced sample was PBMCs or a T cell subset sorted from them (not recorded which). The receptors were sampled from a man between 18 and 35 years old who had mild COVID-19 (a few samples of this study predate the infection). Cell type and time point are not known.

The genes are TRBV4-3 and TRBJ1-6, with D tentatively TRBD1 (5 bases). Trimming pared 7 bases from V and 3 bases from J, leaving 10 bases between. Germline V lookup: CDR1 LGHNA, CDR2 YSLEER. CDR3 length: 14 amino acids. The chain's CDR3 is CASTPGGYNSPLHF. The DNA for the CDR3 is TGCGCCAGCACTCCGGGGGGCTATAATTCACCCCTCCACTTT.

CDR3 sequence reads: CSATGRVGSQETQYF. CDR3 in DNA: TGCAGTGCTACCGGAAGGGTCGGGTCTCAAGAGACCCAGTACTTC. The genes are TRBV20-1 and TRBJ2-5; D ambiguous. V was cut by 4 bases and J by 2 bases, with 17 bases left in between. Germline values: CDR1 DFQATT, CDR2 SNEGSKA (reference sequence). The CDR3 totals 15 residues.

This clonotype was recorded a few times. The chain employs TRBV6-4 and TRBJ1-2, with 7 bases lining up with TRBD1. Germline values: CDR1 MRHNA, CDR2 SNTAGT. CDR3 length: 16 amino acids. J was trimmed by 7 bases and V by 3 bases; bases with no gene match: 14. CDR3 DNA: TGTGCCAGCAGTGAAGGGGTAGGGGGCGCGAGTTCTGGCTACACCTTC. Translating gives CASSEGVGGASSGYTF.

This clonotype occurred many times. The chain carries TRBV7-9 and TRBJ2-3; TRBD2 matches 7 bases. The CDR3 has 14 amino acids. The trim removed 1 base at V and 4 bases at J, leaving 2 bases unmatched. Germline V CDR1 and CDR2: SEHNR, FQNEAQ (reference sequence). The CDR3 spells CASSLVAGADTQYF. The CDR3 bases are TGTGCCAGCAGCTTAGTGGCGGGGGCAGATACGCAGTATTTT.

This clonotype was seen more than once but under ten times. This chain links TRBV7-9 with TRBJ1-2, with D possibly being TRBD1 (6 bases). V was pared by 1 base and J by 6 bases, with 9 bases between. Germline V CDR1 and CDR2: SEHNR, FQNEAQ (reference sequence). This CDR3 comprises 13 residues. CDR3 residues: CASSLGGQNGYTF. CDR3 DNA sequence: TGTGCCAGCAGCTTAGGGGGGCAGAATGGCTACACCTTC.

The rearrangement joins TRBV12-3 or TRBV12-4 to TRBJ1-1; TRBD1 might be the D (5 bases). V lost 7 bases and J 7 bases, leaving 16 bases between the germline ends. The CDR3 runs 13 residues. This CDR3 is CASTPSPGREAFF. The CDR3 nucleotides are TGTGCCAGCACTCCTAGCCCAGGGCGTGAAGCTTTCTTT.

The chain has TRBV4-2 and TRBJ2-1; the D gene is possibly TRBD1 (5 bases). The V and J ends lost 4 bases and 9 bases respectively, with 13 bases between them. There are 13 residues in the CDR3. CDR1 and CDR2 from the germline V gene are LGHNA and YNFKEQ. CDR3 region: CASSPKGAVEQFF. The CDR3 nucleotides read TGTGCCAGCAGCCCCAAAGGGGCCGTTGAGCAGTTCTTC.

The CDR3 sequence: CASSQEPSGRDIQYF. Here the CDR3 DNA reads TGCGCCAGCAGCCAAGAGCCTAGCGGGAGGGACATTCAGTACTTC. The chain employs TRBV4-3 and TRBJ2-4; the match to TRBD2 covers 12 bases. V trimming: 0 bases; J trimming: 8 bases; junction bases outside the gene matches: 2. The CDR3 spans 15 residues. Germline V gene data show CDR1 as LGHNA and CDR2 as YSLEER.

This clonotype came up a few times. The chain is built from TRBV20-1 and TRBJ2-5; no definite D call. V gave up 1 base and J gave up 3 bases, with 15 bases separating them. CDR1 is DFQATT and CDR2 is SNEGSKA in the germline V gene (reference sequence). This CDR3 spans 15 amino acids. CDR3 sequence reads: CSARGAPRQEETQYF. CDR3 nucleotide sequence: TGCAGTGCTAGAGGTGCCCCTCGACAAGAAGAGACCCAGTACTTC.